Below, 11 T cell receptor beta chains from the same sample are listed, as sequenced in a study of Graves' ophthalmopathy and Graves' hyperthyroidism. From RNA, the CDR3 regions of TCR beta chains were amplified and sequenced. First-round RT-PCR used HTBI primers; second-round multiplex PCR followed. Via MiXCR, TCRdb re-called the multiplex PCR reads, giving one row per CDR3 protein. The data show roughly 700,000 distinct CDR3 sequences, roughly 41% seen once. The sample comprised peripheral blood. The origin of the receptors is an adult man with Graves' ophthalmopathy.

In its sample, this clonotype was seen a few times. This rearrangement joins TRBV12-3 or TRBV12-4 to TRBJ1-6, with D tentatively TRBD1 (6 bases). V lost 7 bases and J 9 bases, leaving 25 bases between the germline ends. The CDR3 runs 17 residues. The CDR3 sequence is CASIQGTIPTGGSPLHF. The CDR3, as DNA: TGTGCCAGCATACAGGGAACAATCCCCACGGGCGGTTCACCCCTCCACTTT.

Concerning this clonotype itself: A clone one base away is much larger, so this may be a read error. V is TRBV9 and J is TRBJ2-7, with D perhaps being TRBD1 or TRBD2 (6 bases each). V lost 4 bases to trimming and J lost 1 base, with 18 bases between them. Germline loops: CDR1 SGDLS, CDR2 YYNGEE. The CDR3 is 16 residues long. The CDR3: CASSLPRRGPSYEQYF. The DNA for the CDR3 is TGTGCCAGCAGCCTCCCGCGACGGGGGCCATCCTACGAGCAGTACTTC.

This clonotype was observed at least ten times. The chain recombines TRBV2 with TRBJ1-2, with 7 bases that match TRBD1. The CDR3 has 15 amino acids. Trimming removed 6 bases from V and 3 bases from J; junction bases left unmatched: 10. Per the germline V gene, CDR1 is SNHLY and CDR2 is FYNNEI. In nucleotides, the CDR3 is TGTGCCAGCAGAGAAAGGGGGCGAGGCGACTATGGCTACACCTTC. It translates to CASRERGRGDYGYTF.

The CDR3 DNA is TGTGCCAGCAGCTTATTTCTAGCGGGGGGTGTGGAGCTGTTTTTT. Translated: CASSLFLAGGVELFF. This rearrangement joins TRBV7-3 to TRBJ2-2; 11 bases fit TRBD2. CDR1 is SGHTA, CDR2 FQGTGA, per germline. This CDR3 has 15 amino acids. Trimming took 2 bases from V and 10 from J; bases not matched to a gene: 6.

This clonotype was seen ten or more times. The V gene is TRBV5-6, the J gene TRBJ2-7; D is uncertain. This CDR3 has 12 amino acids. The ends were cut back, 2 bases at V and 5 bases at J, with 8 bases in the middle. Per the germline V gene, CDR1 is SGHDT and CDR2 is YYEEEE. The CDR3 coding sequence is TGTGCCAGCAGCTTCGAGTCCGACGAGCAGTACTTC. This sequence encodes CASSFESDEQYF.

A word on this clonotype: Likely a read error: the CDR3 ends without its conserved phenylalanine or tryptophan. This chain connects TRBV7-9 to TRBJ2-3, with D perhaps assigned TRBD1 or TRBD2 (5 bases each). The CDR3 covers 15 residues. Per germline, CDR1 SEHNR and CDR2 FQNEAQ (reference sequence). The CDR3 here is CASSLDGTRTDTQYV. The CDR3 DNA reads as TGTGCTAGCAGCTTAGATGGGACCCGCACAGATACGCAGTATGTT.

There are many counts of this clonotype. One junction end disagrees with the germline gene, perhaps due to a read error. This rearrangement joins TRBV7-7 to TRBJ2-7; 8 bases line up with TRBD1. Looked up from germline, CDR1 is SSHAT and CDR2 is FNYEAQ (reference sequence). This CDR3 has 15 residues. This CDR3 reads CASSLLSGQGYEQYF. In DNA, the CDR3 is TGTGCTAGCAGCTTATTGTCTGGACAGGGATACGAGCAGTACTTC.

This rearrangement joins TRBV7-3 to TRBJ2-2; weak D call: TRBD2 (6 bases). Deletions cut 4 bases from V and 4 bases from J, with 13 bases between. There are 15 residues in the CDR3. Germline-derived CDR1 and CDR2 are SGHTA and FQGTGA. CDR3 DNA: TGTGCCAGCAGCTGGAGCGGGCCCACCACCGGGGAGCTGTTTTTT. This sequence encodes CASSWSGPTTGELFF.

The chain has TRBV25-1 and TRBJ1-1; D is ambiguous. The CDR3 totals 14 residues. Trimming pared 4 bases from V and 4 bases from J, leaving 13 bases between. Per germline, CDR1 MGHDK and CDR2 SYGVNS. The CDR3 loop is CASSAARLGTEAFF. The CDR3 nucleotides are TGTGCCAGCAGTGCTGCCCGGCTGGGCACTGAAGCTTTCTTT.

This clonotype has ten or more counts. This chain links TRBV24-1 with TRBJ1-5; D ambiguous. The CDR3 is 17 residues long. V was cut by 2 bases and J by 1 base, with 14 bases left in between. Germline V gives CDR1 KGHDR, CDR2 SFDVKD. The CDR3, as DNA: TGTGCCACCAGTGATTCGGCGGCAGCTCGGAGCAATCAGCCCCAGCATTTT. This sequence encodes CATSDSAAARSNQPQHF.

In this sample, this clonotype turned up many times. V usage is TRBV9 and J usage is TRBJ2-5; 8 nucleotides align to TRBD1. Trimming took 0 bases from V and 5 from J; bases not matched to a gene: 6. The CDR3 has 15 amino acids. CDR1 and CDR2 from the germline V gene are SGDLS and YYNGEE. CDR3 in DNA: TGTGCCAGCAGCGTAGCCCCGACAGGGGAGGAGACCCAGTACTTC. Translation gives CASSVAPTGEETQYF.